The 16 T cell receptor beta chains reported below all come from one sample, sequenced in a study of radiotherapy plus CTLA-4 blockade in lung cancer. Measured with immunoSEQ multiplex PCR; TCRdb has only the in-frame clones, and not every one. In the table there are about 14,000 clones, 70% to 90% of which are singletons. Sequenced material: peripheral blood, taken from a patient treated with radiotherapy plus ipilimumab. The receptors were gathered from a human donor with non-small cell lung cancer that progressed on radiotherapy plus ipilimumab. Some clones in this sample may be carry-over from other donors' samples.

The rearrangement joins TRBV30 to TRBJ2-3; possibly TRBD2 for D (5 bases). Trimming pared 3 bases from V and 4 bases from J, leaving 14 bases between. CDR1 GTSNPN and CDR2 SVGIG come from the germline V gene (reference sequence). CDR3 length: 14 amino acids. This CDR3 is CAWRITSWADTQYF. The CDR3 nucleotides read TGTGCCTGGAGAATTACTAGTTGGGCAGATACGCAGTATTTT.

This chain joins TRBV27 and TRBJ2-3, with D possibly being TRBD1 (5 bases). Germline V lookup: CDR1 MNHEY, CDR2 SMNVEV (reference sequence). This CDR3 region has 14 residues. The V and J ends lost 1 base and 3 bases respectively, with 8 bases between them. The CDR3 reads CASSLYSGTDTQYF. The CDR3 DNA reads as TGTGCCAGCAGTTTATATTCAGGGACAGATACGCAGTATTTT.

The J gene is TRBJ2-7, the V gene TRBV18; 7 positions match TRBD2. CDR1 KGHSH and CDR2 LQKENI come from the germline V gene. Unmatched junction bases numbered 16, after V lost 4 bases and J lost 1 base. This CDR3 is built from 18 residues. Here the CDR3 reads CASSLLAIAEAYSYEQYF. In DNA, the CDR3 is TGTGCCAGCTCACTACTAGCGATCGCGGAAGCTTATTCCTACGAGCAGTACTTC.

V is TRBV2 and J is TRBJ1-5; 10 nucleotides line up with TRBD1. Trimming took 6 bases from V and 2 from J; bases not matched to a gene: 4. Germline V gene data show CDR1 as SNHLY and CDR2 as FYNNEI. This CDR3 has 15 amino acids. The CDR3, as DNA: TGTGCCAGCAGAGACAGGGGGCTGGGCAATCAGCCCCAGCATTTT. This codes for CASRDRGLGNQPQHF.

CDR3 coding DNA: TGTGCCAGCGGGGGCTCGTCAACTAATGAAAAACTGTTTTTT. Translating gives CASGGSSTNEKLFF. The V call is TRBV2, the J call TRBJ1-4; a possible D gene is TRBD1 (6 bases). This CDR3 region has 14 residues. CDR1 and CDR2 from the germline V gene are SNHLY and FYNNEI. V was shortened by 8 bases and J by 0 bases, with 10 bases between the two germline ends.

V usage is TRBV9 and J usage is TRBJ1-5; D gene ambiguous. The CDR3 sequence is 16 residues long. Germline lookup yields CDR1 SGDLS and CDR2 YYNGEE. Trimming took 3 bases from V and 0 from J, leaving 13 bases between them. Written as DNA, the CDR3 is TGTGCCAGCAGCGCCTCCGGGTCTAATAGCAATCAGCCCCAGCATTTT. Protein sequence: CASSASGSNSNQPQHF.

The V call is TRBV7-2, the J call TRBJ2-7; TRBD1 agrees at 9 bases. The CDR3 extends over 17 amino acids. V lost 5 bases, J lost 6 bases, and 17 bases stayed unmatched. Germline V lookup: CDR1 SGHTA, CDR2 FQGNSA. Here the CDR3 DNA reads TGTGCCAGCAGCCGAAGGCAGGGGGGACAGGGCTCGGTCGAGCAGTACTTC. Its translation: CASSRRQGGQGSVEQYF.

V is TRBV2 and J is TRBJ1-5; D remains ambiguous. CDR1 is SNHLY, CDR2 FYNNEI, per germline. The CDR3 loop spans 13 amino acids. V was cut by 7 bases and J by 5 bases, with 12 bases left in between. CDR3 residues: CASNQDTYQPQHF. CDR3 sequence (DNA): TGTGCCAGCAATCAAGACACCTATCAGCCCCAGCATTTT.

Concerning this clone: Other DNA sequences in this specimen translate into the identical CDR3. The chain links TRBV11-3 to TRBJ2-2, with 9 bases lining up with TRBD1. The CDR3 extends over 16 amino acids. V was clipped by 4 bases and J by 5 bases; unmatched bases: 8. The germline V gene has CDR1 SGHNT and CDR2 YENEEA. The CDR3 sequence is CASSSARDRVTGELFF. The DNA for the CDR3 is TGTGCCAGCAGCTCCGCCCGGGACAGGGTGACCGGGGAGCTGTTTTTT.

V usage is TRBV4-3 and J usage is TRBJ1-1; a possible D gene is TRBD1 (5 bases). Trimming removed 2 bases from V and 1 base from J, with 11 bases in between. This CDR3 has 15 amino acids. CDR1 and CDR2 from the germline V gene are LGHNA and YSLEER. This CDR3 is CASSQITGANTEAFF. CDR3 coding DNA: TGCGCCAGCAGCCAAATAACAGGAGCGAACACTGAAGCTTTCTTT.

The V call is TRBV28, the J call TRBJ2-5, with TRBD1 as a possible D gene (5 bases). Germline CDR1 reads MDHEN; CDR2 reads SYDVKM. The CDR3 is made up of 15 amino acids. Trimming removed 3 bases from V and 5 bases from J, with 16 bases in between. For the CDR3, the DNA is TGTGCCAGCAGTTTGGATCAGGGCGCCCAGGAGACCCAGTACTTC. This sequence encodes CASSLDQGAQETQYF.

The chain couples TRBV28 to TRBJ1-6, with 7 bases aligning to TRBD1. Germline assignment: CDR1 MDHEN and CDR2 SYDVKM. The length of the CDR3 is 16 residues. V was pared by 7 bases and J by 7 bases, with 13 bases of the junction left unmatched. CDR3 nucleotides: TGTGCCAGCACCGCAGGGGGGTTCCAGGGGAATTCACCCCTCCACTTT. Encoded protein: CASTAGGFQGNSPLHF.

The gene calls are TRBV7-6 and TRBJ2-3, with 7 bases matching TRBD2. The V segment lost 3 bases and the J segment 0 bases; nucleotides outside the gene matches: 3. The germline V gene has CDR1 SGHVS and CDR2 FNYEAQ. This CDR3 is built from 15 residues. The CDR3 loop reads CASSLAGASTDTQYF. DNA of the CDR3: TGTGCCAGCAGCTTGGCGGGAGCTAGCACAGATACGCAGTATTTT.

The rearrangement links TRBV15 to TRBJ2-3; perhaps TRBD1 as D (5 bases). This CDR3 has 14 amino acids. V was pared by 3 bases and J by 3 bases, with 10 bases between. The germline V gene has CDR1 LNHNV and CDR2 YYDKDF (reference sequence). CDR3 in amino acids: CATSSLQGTDTQYF. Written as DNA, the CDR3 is TGTGCCACCAGCAGCCTTCAGGGAACAGATACGCAGTATTTT. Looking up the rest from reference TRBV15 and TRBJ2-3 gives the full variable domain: DAMVIQNPRYQVTQFGKPVTLSCSQTLNHNVMYWYQQKSSQAPKLLFHYYDKDFNNEADTPDNFQSRRPNTSFCFLDIRSPGLGDTAMYLCATSSLQGTDTQYFGPGTRLTVL.

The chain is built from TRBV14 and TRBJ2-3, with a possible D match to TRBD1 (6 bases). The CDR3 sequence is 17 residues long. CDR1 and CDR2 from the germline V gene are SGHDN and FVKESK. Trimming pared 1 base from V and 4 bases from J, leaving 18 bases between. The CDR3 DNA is TGTGCCAGCAGCCAAGTGGCCGGGACAAAGTTCGCAGATACGCAGTATTTT. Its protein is CASSQVAGTKFADTQYF.

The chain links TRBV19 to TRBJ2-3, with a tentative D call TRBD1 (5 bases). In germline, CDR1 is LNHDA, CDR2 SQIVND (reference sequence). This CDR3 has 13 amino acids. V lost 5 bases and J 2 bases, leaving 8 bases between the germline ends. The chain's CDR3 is CASSRTLTDTQYF. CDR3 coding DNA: TGTGCCAGTAGTCGGACACTCACAGATACGCAGTATTTT.